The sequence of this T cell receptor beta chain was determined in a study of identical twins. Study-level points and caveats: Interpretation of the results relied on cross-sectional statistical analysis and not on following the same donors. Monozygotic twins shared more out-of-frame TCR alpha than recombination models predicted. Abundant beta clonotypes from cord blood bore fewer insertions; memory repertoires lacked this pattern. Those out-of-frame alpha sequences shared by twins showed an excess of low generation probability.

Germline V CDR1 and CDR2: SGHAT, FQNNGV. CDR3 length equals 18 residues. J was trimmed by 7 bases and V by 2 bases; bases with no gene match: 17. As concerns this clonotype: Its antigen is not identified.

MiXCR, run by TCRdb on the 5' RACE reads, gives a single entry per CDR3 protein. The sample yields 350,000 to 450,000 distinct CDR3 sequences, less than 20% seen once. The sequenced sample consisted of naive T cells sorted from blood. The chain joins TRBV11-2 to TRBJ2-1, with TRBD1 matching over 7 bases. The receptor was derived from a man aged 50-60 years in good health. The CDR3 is CASSLYRGLSPRGNEQFF. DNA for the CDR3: TGTGCCAGCAGCTTATACAGGGGTCTTAGCCCTAGAGGTAATGAGCAGTTCTTC.